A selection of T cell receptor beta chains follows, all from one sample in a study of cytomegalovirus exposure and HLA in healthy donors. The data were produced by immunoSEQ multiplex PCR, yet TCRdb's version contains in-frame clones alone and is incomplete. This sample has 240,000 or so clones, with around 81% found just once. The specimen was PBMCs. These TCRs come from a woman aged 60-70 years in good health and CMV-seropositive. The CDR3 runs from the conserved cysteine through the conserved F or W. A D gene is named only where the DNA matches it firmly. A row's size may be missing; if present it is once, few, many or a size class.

CDR3aa: CASSLRGVLDGYTF; CDR3nt: TGCGCCAGCAGCTTGCGGGGAGTATTGGATGGCTACACCTTC; abundance: -; d_gene: -; v_gene: TRBV5-1; j_gene: TRBJ1-2
CDR3aa: CASSGQTVINTEAFF; CDR3nt: TGCGCCAGCAGTGGACAGACCGTTATCAACACTGAAGCTTTCTTT; abundance: -; d_gene: -; v_gene: TRBV4-1; j_gene: TRBJ1-1
CDR3aa: CASSLQAPEEKLFF; CDR3nt: TGCGCCAGCAGCTTACAGGCGCCTGAAGAAAAACTGTTTTTT; abundance: few; d_gene: -; v_gene: TRBV5-1; j_gene: TRBJ1-4
CDR3aa: CASSLGALAGVTGELFF; CDR3nt: TGCGCCAGCAGCTTGGGGGCCCTAGCGGGAGTGACCGGGGAGCTGTTTTTT; abundance: -; d_gene: TRBD2; v_gene: TRBV5-1; j_gene: TRBJ2-2
CDR3aa: CASSLTASRSGANVLTF; CDR3nt: TGCGCCAGCAGCTTGACTGCGTCACGCTCTGGGGCCAACGTCCTGACTTTC; abundance: -; d_gene: -; v_gene: TRBV5-1; j_gene: TRBJ2-6
CDR3aa: CASDIGAGGETQYF; CDR3nt: TGTGCCAGCGACATCGGAGCGGGAGGGGAGACCCAGTACTTC; abundance: -; d_gene: TRBD2; v_gene: TRBV5-5; j_gene: TRBJ2-5
CDR3aa: CASRTGLAGAYEQYF; CDR3nt: TGCGCCAGCAGAACGGGACTAGCGGGAGCCTACGAGCAGTACTTC; abundance: few; d_gene: TRBD2; v_gene: TRBV5-1; j_gene: TRBJ2-7
CDR3aa: CASSWTGVIEQYF; CDR3nt: TGCGCCAGCAGCTGGACTGGGGTTATCGAGCAGTACTTC; abundance: once; d_gene: -; v_gene: TRBV5-1; j_gene: TRBJ2-7
CDR3aa: CAISEFDWASGSLQYEQYF; CDR3nt: TGTGCCATCAGTGAGTTCGATTGGGCTAGCGGGAGTCTACAGTACGAGCAGTACTTC; abundance: -; d_gene: TRBD2; v_gene: TRBV10-3; j_gene: TRBJ2-7
CDR3aa: CSEGAPNEKLFF; CDR3nt: TGCAGCGAGGGGGCACCTAATGAAAAACTGTTTTTT; abundance: once; d_gene: TRBD1; v_gene: TRBV29-1; j_gene: TRBJ1-4
CDR3aa: CASRGTSGVYNEQFF; CDR3nt: TGTGCCAGCAGAGGAACTAGCGGGGTCTACAATGAGCAGTTCTTC; abundance: -; d_gene: TRBD2; v_gene: TRBV6-1; j_gene: TRBJ2-1
CDR3aa: CASSEPTAGTAYEQYF; CDR3nt: TGTGCCAGCAGTGAACCCACGGCGGGGACGGCCTACGAGCAGTACTTC; abundance: -; d_gene: -; v_gene: TRBV2; j_gene: TRBJ2-7
CDR3aa: CASSVEGGLDGYTF; CDR3nt: TGTGCCAGCAGCGTAGAAGGAGGACTAGACGGCTACACCTTC; abundance: -; d_gene: -; v_gene: TRBV9; j_gene: TRBJ1-2
CDR3aa: CASSEDRPLSQPQHF; CDR3nt: TGTGCCAGCAGCGAGGACAGGCCACTAAGTCAGCCCCAGCATTTT; abundance: -; d_gene: TRBD1; v_gene: TRBV2; j_gene: TRBJ1-5
CDR3aa: CASRSTSGRYEQFF; CDR3nt: TGTGCCAGTAGAAGTACTAGCGGGAGATATGAGCAGTTCTTC; abundance: -; d_gene: TRBD2; v_gene: TRBV19; j_gene: TRBJ2-1